The clone carrying this TCR beta chain was counted once. Its antigen is still unknown. V shed 1 base and J shed 12 bases, with 7 bases lying between them. Germline V lookup: CDR1 MNHNS, CDR2 SASEGT. The CDR3 totals 11 residues. This specimen comes from a study of T cell responses to AZD1222 COVID-19 vaccine. Study results and caveats: Spike-specific TCR breadth and depth both grew after two AZD1222 doses. Unmutated regions of variants are reportedly targeted by nearly half of spike-specific TCRs. Repertoire samples came only from after the peak T cell response.

This table comes from immunoSEQ multiplex PCR, and its TCRdb copy is limited to in-frame clones, with some not included. The sample includes some 120,000 clones, around 85% seen only once; the top ten take about 6%. The chain uses TRBV6-1 and TRBJ2-1, with D possibly matching TRBD1 (5 bases). The source of this sequence is an adult in good health. The sequenced sample was peripheral blood, obtained on day 0 of AZD1222 vaccination. CDR3 DNA sequence: TGTGCCAGCAGTGAAGGTAGGGGGCAGTTCTTC. The encoded protein is CASSEGRGQFF.